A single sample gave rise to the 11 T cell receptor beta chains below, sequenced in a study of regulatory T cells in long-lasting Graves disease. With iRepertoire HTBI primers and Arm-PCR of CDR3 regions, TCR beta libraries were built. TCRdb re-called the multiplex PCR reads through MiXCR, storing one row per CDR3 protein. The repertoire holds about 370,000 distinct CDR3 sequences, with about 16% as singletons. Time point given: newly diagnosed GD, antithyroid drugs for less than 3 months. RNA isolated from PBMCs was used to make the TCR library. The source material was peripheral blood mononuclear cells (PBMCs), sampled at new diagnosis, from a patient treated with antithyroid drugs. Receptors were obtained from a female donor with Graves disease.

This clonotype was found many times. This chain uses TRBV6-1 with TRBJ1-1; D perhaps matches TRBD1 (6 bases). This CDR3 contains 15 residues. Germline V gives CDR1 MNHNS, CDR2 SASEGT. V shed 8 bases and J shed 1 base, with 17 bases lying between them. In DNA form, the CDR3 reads TGTGCCAGCTTCCCCGAGGGGGGGGAGAACACTGAAGCTTTCTTT. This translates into CASFPEGGENTEAFF.

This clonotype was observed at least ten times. Here the CDR3 DNA reads TGTGCCACCAGCAGAGATGTAGGTTGGGTTCAGCCCCAGCATTTT. Protein sequence: CATSRDVGWVQPQHF. J is TRBJ1-5 and V is TRBV15; D ambiguous. The V gene lost 0 bases and the J gene lost 6 bases, with 12 bases spanning the gap. Germline V gene data show CDR1 as LNHNV and CDR2 as YYDKDF (reference sequence). The CDR3 extends over 15 amino acids. The full variable domain, rest sourced from reference TRBV15 and TRBJ1-5, is DAMVIQNPRYQVTQFGKPVTLSCSQTLNHNVMYWYQQKSSQAPKLLFHYYDKDFNNEADTPDNFQSRRPNTSFCFLDIRSPGLGDTAMYLCATSRDVGWVQPQHFGDGTRLSIL.

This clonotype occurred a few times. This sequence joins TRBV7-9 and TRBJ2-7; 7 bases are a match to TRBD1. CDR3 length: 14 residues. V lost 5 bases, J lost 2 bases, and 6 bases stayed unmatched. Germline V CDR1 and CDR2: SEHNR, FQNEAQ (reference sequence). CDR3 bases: TGTGCCAGCAGCCGTGGGGACAGCACCTACGAGCAGTACTTC. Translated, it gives CASSRGDSTYEQYF.

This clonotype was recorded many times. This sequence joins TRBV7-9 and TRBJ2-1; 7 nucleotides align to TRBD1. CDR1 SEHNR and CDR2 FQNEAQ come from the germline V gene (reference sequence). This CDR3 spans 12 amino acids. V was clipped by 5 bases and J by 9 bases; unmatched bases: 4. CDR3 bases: TGTGCCAGCAGCGAGACAGGGAGTGAGCAGTTCTTC. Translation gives CASSETGSEQFF.

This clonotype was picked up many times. CDR3 residues: CASSPTGSPYEQYF. CDR3 nucleotides: TGTGCCAGCAGCCCCACAGGGTCCCCCTACGAGCAGTACTTC. The chain is built from TRBV7-2 and TRBJ2-7, with D maybe TRBD1 (6 bases). CDR3 length equals 14 residues. The germline gives CDR1 SGHTA, CDR2 FQGNSA. V was cut by 5 bases and J by 2 bases, with 13 bases left in between.

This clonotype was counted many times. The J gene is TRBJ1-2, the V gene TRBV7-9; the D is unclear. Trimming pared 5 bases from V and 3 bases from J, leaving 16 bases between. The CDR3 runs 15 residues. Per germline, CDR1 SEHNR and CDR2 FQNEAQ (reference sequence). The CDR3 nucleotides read TGTGCCAGCAGCCCCATAGGTCTTGAGGACTATGGCTACACCTTC. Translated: CASSPIGLEDYGYTF.

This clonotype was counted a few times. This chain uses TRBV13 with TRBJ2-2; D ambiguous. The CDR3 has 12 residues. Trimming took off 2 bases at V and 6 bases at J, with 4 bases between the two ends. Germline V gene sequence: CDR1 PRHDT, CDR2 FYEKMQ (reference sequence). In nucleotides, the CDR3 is TGTGCCAGCAGCTTACTCCCCGGGGAGCTGTTTTTT. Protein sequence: CASSLLPGELFF. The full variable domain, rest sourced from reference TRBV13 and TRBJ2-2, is AAGVIQSPRHLIKEKRETATLKCYPIPRHDTVYWYQQGPGQDPQFLISFYEKMQSDKGSIPDRFSAQQFSDYHSELNMSSLELGDSALYFCASSLLPGELFFGEGSRLTVL.

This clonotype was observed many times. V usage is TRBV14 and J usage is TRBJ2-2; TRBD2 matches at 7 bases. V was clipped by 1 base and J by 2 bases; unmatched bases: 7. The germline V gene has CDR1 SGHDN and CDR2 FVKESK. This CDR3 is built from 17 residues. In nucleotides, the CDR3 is TGTGCCAGCAGCCAAGCACCGGGGACTACAAACACCGGGGAGCTGTTTTTT. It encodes CASSQAPGTTNTGELFF.

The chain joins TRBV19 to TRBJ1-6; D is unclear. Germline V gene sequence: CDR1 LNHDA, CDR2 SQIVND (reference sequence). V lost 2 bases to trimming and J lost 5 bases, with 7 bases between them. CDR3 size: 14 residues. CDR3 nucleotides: TGTGCCAGTAGTATAAGTCCGAATAATTCACCCCTCCACTTT. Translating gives CASSISPNNSPLHF.

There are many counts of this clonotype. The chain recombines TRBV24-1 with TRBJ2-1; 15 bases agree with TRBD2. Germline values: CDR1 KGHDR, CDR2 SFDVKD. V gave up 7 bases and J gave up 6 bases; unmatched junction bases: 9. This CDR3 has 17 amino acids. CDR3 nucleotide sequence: TGTGCCACCAGCGGACTAGCGGGAGGGCCTAAAGGCAATGAGCAGTTCTTC. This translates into CATSGLAGGPKGNEQFF.

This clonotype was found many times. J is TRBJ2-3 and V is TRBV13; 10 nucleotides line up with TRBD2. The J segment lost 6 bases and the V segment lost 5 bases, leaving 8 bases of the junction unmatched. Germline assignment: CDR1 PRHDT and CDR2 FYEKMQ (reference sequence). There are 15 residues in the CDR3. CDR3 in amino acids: CASSDPSSGSDTQYF. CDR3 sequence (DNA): TGTGCCAGCAGCGATCCGTCTAGCGGGAGTGATACGCAGTATTTT. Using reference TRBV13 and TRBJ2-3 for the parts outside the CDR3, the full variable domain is AAGVIQSPRHLIKEKRETATLKCYPIPRHDTVYWYQQGPGQDPQFLISFYEKMQSDKGSIPDRFSAQQFSDYHSELNMSSLELGDSALYFCASSDPSSGSDTQYFGPGTRLTVL.